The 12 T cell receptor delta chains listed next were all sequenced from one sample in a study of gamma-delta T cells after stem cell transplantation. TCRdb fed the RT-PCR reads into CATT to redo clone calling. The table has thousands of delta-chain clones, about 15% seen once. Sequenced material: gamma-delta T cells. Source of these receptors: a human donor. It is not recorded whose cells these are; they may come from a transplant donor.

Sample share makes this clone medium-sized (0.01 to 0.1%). The DNA for the CDR3 is TGTGCCTGTGACACCGTACTGGGGGATACGCGATCCTGGGACACCCGACAGATGTTTTTC. Its translation is CACDTVLGDTRSWDTRQMFF. The chain is built from TRDV2 and TRDJ3; 13 bases align to TRDD3. The CDR3 has 20 amino acids. Trimming removed 0 bases from V and 1 base from J; junction bases left unmatched: 5. Germline V gene lookup returns CDR1 GEAIGNYY and CDR2 EKD.

The CDR3: CAYRSPSTTGALSSLIF. In DNA form, the CDR3 reads TGTGCTTATAGGAGCCCCTCTACGACTGGGGCTCTTAGCTCCCTCATCTTT. The V and J genes are TRAV38-2/DV8 and TRDJ1; 7 nucleotides match TRDD3. The germline gives CDR1 TSESDYY, CDR2 QEAYKQQN. V shed 1 base and J 11 bases; nucleotides not matched to a gene: 20. There are 17 residues in the CDR3.

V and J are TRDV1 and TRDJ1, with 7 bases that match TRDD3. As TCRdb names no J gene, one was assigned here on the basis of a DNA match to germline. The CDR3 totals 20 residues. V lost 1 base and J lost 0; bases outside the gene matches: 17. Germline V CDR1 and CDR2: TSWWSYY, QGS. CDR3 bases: TGTGCTCTTGGGGAACGCAACGGCTCGATGGGGGACCAGTACACCGATAAACTCATCTTT. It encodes CALGERNGSMGDQYTDKLIF.

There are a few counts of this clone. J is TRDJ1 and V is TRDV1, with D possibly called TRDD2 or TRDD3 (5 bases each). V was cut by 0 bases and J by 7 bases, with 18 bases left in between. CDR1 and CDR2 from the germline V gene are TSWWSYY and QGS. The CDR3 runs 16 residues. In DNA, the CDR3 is TGTGCTCTTGGGGAACTCCCTACGGGGGTACTTGGTAAACTCATCTTT. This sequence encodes CALGELPTGVLGKLIF.

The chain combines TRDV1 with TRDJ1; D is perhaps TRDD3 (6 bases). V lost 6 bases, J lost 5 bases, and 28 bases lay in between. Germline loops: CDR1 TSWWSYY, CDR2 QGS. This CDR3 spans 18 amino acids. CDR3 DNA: TGTGCTCTTGGCCCAACCTACCCCCGGGGATCCTTGGGGGATAAACTCATCTTT. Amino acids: CALGPTYPRGSLGDKLIF.

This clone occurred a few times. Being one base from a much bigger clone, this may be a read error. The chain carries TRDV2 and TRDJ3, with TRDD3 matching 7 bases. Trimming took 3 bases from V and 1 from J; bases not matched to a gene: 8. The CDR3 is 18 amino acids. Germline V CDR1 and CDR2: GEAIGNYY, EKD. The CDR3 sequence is CACDSTGDGSWDTRQMFF. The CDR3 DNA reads TGTGCCTGTGACTCTACTGGGGATGGGTCCTGGGACACCCGACAGATGTTTTTC.

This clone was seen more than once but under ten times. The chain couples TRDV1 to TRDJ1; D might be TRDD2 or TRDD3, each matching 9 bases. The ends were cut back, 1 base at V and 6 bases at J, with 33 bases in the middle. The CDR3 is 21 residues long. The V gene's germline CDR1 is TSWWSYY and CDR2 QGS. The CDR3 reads CALGEPRPSYGSGGSSNKLIF. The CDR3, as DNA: TGTGCTCTTGGGGAACCTCGGCCTTCCTACGGATCTGGGGGATCCTCTAATAAACTCATCTTT.

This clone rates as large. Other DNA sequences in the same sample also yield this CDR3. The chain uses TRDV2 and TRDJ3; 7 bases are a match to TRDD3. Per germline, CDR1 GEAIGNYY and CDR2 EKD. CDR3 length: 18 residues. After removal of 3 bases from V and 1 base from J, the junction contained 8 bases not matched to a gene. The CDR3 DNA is TGTGCCTGTGACGCTACTGGGGATGGGTCCTGGGACACCCGACAGATGTTTTTC. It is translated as CACDATGDGSWDTRQMFF.

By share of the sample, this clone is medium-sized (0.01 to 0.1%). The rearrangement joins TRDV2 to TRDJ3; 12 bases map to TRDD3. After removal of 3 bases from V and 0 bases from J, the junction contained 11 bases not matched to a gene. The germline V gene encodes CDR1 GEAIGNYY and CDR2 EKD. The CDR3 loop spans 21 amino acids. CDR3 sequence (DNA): TGTGCCTGTGACTCGGACTGGGGGATACCCACCGGCTCCTGGGACACCCGACAGATGTTTTTC. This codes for CACDSDWGIPTGSWDTRQMFF.

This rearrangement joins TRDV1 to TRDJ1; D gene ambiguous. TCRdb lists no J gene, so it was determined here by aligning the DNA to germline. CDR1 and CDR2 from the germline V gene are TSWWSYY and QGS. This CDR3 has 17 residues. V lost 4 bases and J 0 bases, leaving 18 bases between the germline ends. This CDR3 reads CALGVEASQPYTDKLIF. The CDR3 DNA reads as TGTGCTCTTGGGGTGGAGGCCTCCCAACCGTACACCGATAAACTCATCTTT.

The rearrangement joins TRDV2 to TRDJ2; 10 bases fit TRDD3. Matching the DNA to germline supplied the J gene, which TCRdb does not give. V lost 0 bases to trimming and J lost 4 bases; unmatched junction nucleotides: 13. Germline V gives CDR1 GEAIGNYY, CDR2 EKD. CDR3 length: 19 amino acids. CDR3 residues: CACDTRWGWGILKTAQLFF. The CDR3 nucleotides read TGTGCCTGTGACACCCGGTGGGGGTGGGGGATACTTAAGACAGCACAACTCTTCTTT.

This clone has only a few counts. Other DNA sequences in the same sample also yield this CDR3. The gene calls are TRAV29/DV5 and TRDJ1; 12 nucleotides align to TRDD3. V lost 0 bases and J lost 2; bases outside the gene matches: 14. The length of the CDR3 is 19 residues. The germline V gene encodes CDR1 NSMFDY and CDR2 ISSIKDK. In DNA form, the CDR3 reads TGTGCAGCAAGCGCCTCGCACAACTGGGGGATACCCCCTACCGATAAACTCATCTTT. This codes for CAASASHNWGIPPTDKLIF.